This TCR beta chain was identified in a study of T cells in localized non-small cell lung cancer. This clone showed up just once. This CDR3 has 18 amino acids. The V gene's germline CDR1 is ENHRY and CDR2 SYGVKD. Between the trimmed V and J ends, which lost 4 bases and 2 bases, there was a span of 21 bases. TCRdb's table, derived via immunoSEQ multiplex PCR, lists solely in-frame clones and lacks some. This table holds 27,000 or so clones, approximately 78% found once. The chain is built from TRBV10-3 and TRBJ1-3; D is uncertain. The TCR originated in a woman aged 40-70 years with stage I lung adenocarcinoma. The sequenced sample was peripheral blood, obtained before any cancer treatment. The CDR3 coding sequence is TGTGCCATCAGTGGACCTAGTTATTGGAGAAGGGCTGGAAACACCATATATTTT. Translated: CAISGPSYWRRAGNTIYF.